This T cell receptor (beta chain) was obtained from a study of shared clonotypes between healthy human individuals. Across the whole study: The donor pool was made up of two women and three men aged 18 to 49.

Comments on this clone: Its antigen is not identified.

CDR3 size: 13 residues. Trimming left V 11 bases short and J 2 bases short, with 16 bases between. CDR1 is MDHEN, CDR2 SYDVKM, per germline. Findings and limits, study-wide: Some clonotypes were shared by all four sorted-subset donors, while others were not shared. The non-shared ones had lower generation probabilities than the shared ones.

The authors' processing: Filtering was not the same, since immunoSEQ gave junction-only sequences without quality scores. Produced via immunoSEQ multiplex PCR; TCRdb's table is partial and in-frame only. V and J calls and clone size follow that table, whereas D and trimming were derived from the DNA. The table includes some 2.1 million clones, over 85% detected once. The sample taken for sequencing was naive CD4+ T cells sorted from blood. The subset: CD45RA+ positively selected. The receptor was derived from a man aged 18 to 30 in good health. The chain uses TRBV28 and TRBJ2-7, with TRBD1 as a possible D gene (5 bases). The CDR3 reads CASGPRLPYEQYF. The CDR3 DNA reads as TGTGCCTCAGGGCCCAGGCTACCCTACGAGCAGTACTTC. The whole variable domain, remainder taken from reference TRBV28 and TRBJ2-7, is DVKVTQSSRYLVKRTGEKVFLECVQDMDHENMFWYRQDPGLGLRLIYFSYDVKMKEKGDIPEGYSVSREKKERFSLILESASTNQTSMYLCASGPRLPYEQYFGPGTRLTVT.